Listed below are T cell receptor beta chains from one sample, sequenced in a study of shared clonotypes between healthy human individuals. The data were produced by immunoSEQ multiplex PCR, yet TCRdb's version contains in-frame clones alone and is incomplete. The sample comprises over 2,000,000 clones, about 93% of which are singletons, and approximately 1.7% rests with the top ten. The material sequenced was naive CD8+ T cells from PBMCs. These receptors all stem from a man aged 18 to 30 in good health. Some clones in this sample may be carry-over from other donors' samples. Both conserved end residues are part of each CDR3. D genes are given only for firm matches.

j_gene: TRBJ1-5
v_gene: TRBV27
d_gene: NA
CDR3aa: CANRRPRSGSNQPQHF
CDR3nt: TGTGCCAACCGACGTCCGAGGTCTGGAAGCAATCAGCCCCAGCATTTT

j_gene: TRBJ2-2
v_gene: TRBV28
d_gene: NA
CDR3aa: CASSNPGLNTGELFF
CDR3nt: TGTGCCAGCAGCAACCCTGGACTGAACACCGGGGAGCTGTTTTTT

j_gene: TRBJ2-7
v_gene: TRBV7-3
d_gene: NA
CDR3aa: CASSLSDAPTYEQYF
CDR3nt: TGTGCCAGCAGCTTATCGGACGCCCCGACCTACGAGCAGTACTTC

j_gene: TRBJ1-1
v_gene: TRBV11-2
d_gene: NA
CDR3aa: CASSHRQLNTEAFF
CDR3nt: TGTGCCAGCAGCCACCGACAGTTAAACACTGAAGCTTTCTTT

j_gene: TRBJ1-2
v_gene: TRBV7-9
d_gene: NA
CDR3aa: CASSLDLPGTLNYGYTF
CDR3nt: TGTGCCAGCAGCTTAGACCTACCCGGGACACTTAACTATGGCTACACCTTC

j_gene: TRBJ2-3
v_gene: TRBV4-1
d_gene: NA
CDR3aa: CASSQGWLADTQYF
CDR3nt: TGCGCCAGCAGCCAAGGGTGGCTGGCAGATACGCAGTATTTT

j_gene: TRBJ2-7
v_gene: TRBV5-1
d_gene: TRBD1
CDR3aa: CASKWTGPLGEQYF
CDR3nt: TGCGCCAGCAAGTGGACAGGCCCCTTGGGGGAGCAGTACTTC

j_gene: TRBJ2-1
v_gene: TRBV11-2
d_gene: TRBD1
CDR3aa: CASSSRQGTYNEQFF
CDR3nt: TGTGCCAGCAGCTCACGACAGGGAACATACAATGAGCAGTTCTTC

j_gene: TRBJ1-1
v_gene: TRBV5-1
d_gene: NA
CDR3aa: CASSLVGIRATEAFF
CDR3nt: TGCGCCAGCAGCTTGGTGGGGATCAGGGCCACTGAAGCTTTCTTT

j_gene: TRBJ1-1
v_gene: TRBV9
d_gene: NA
CDR3aa: CASSVETNTEAFF
CDR3nt: TGTGCCAGCAGCGTAGAAACCAACACTGAAGCTTTCTTT